This T cell receptor (beta chain) appears in the sequencing data of a study of blood T cell repertoires in COVID-19. This CDR3 has 16 amino acids. V shed 6 bases and J 6 bases; nucleotides not matched to a gene: 10. Germline V gene sequence: CDR1 SEHNR, CDR2 FQNEAQ (reference sequence). TCRdb's table, derived via immunoSEQ multiplex PCR, lists solely in-frame clones and lacks some. The top ten clones hold roughly 38% of a sample with about 80,000 clones, 60% to 80% of them seen once. V usage is TRBV7-9 and J usage is TRBJ2-1; 11 bases are shared with TRBD2. The sequence came from a man aged 60 to 69 with COVID-19, enrolled during active disease. Sequencing was done on a sample of peripheral blood. The CDR3 coding sequence is TGTGCCAGCAGACTTTCCGGGACTAGCGGCTTCAATGAGCAGTTCTTC. Encoded protein: CASRLSGTSGFNEQFF.